The 25 T cell receptor beta chains presented below share a single source sample, sequenced in a study of technical replicates of blood from several donors (dated by TCRdb to about 2017). Receptors were amplified or captured by the immunoSEQ multiplex PCR assay. TCRdb carries this immuneACCESS record with in-frame sequences only. Its versions omit some clonotypes, under half of them owing to an unresolved V gene in the studies checked, with the rest unexplained. This sample lists roughly 80,000 clones; 70% to 90% were detected once. The ten largest clones represent 0.35% to 0.5% of the sample. The sample consisted of T cells isolated from PBMCs. The receptor source for this set is a human donor in good health.

The chain couples TRBV20-1 to TRBJ2-1, with D possibly matching TRBD2 (5 bases). CDR3 length equals 11 residues. V was cut by 3 bases and J by 9 bases, with 9 bases left in between. Per the germline V gene, CDR1 is DFQATT and CDR2 is SNEGSKA (reference sequence). The CDR3 region is CSASREGEQFF. Written as DNA, the CDR3 is TGCAGTGCTAGTCGCGAGGGTGAGCAGTTCTTC.

The rearrangement links TRBV5-1 to TRBJ2-7; a possible D gene is TRBD2 (6 bases). Trimming stripped 0 bases from V and 2 bases from J, with 12 bases between. The CDR3 is 15 amino acids. Germline V gives CDR1 SGHRS, CDR2 YFSETQ. The chain's CDR3 is CASSLVMGEAYEQYF. CDR3 DNA sequence: TGCGCCAGCAGCTTGGTAATGGGGGAGGCCTACGAGCAGTACTTC.

This clone was picked up a small number of times. The V call is TRBV30, the J call TRBJ1-1; 7 nucleotides match TRBD1. V shed 3 bases, J shed 3 bases, and the junction held 7 bases outside the gene matches. The CDR3 has 14 residues. The V gene's germline CDR1 is GTSNPN and CDR2 SVGIG (reference sequence). In DNA, the CDR3 is TGTGCCTGGAGATGGGACAGCACATACACTGAAGCTTTCTTT. Its protein is CAWRWDSTYTEAFF.

CDR3 DNA sequence: TGCGCCAGCAGCTACAGCGGGAGGAGCTCCTACAATGAGCAGTTCTTC. Amino acid sequence: CASSYSGRSSYNEQFF. The rearrangement uses TRBV5-1 and TRBJ2-1; 9 positions agree with TRBD2. The CDR3 is 16 residues long. Germline CDR1 and CDR2: SGHRS and YFSETQ. With 3 bases clipped from V and 0 bases from J, the junction kept 4 bases outside the gene matches.

CDR3 nucleotide sequence: TGCGCCAGTCAACTGGAGACGGCTATCTCTGAGCAGTACTTC. Encoded protein: CASQLETAISEQYF. J is TRBJ2-7 and V is TRBV5-1; D unresolved. The germline V gene encodes CDR1 SGHRS and CDR2 YFSETQ. The CDR3 spans 14 residues. Trimming took off 8 bases at V and 7 bases at J, with 22 bases between the two ends.

The J gene is TRBJ1-1, the V gene TRBV7-3; D is perhaps TRBD1 (5 bases). Trimming pared 6 bases from V and 4 bases from J, leaving 12 bases between. This CDR3 contains 13 residues. From germline, CDR1 is SGHTA and CDR2 FQGTGA. The CDR3 sequence is CASRFGTFTEAFF. CDR3 nucleotide sequence: TGTGCCAGCAGGTTCGGGACTTTCACTGAAGCTTTCTTT. Combining the CDR3 with reference TRBV7-3 and TRBJ1-1 gives the whole variable domain GAGVSQTPSNKVTEKGKYVELRCDPISGHTALYWYRQSLGQGPEFLIYFQGTGAADDSGLPNDRFFAVRPEGSVSTLKIQRTERGDSAVYLCASRFGTFTEAFFGQGTRLTVV.

As for this clone: At the DNA level, this CDR3 is encoded by other sequences in the same sample as well. The gene calls are TRBV15 and TRBJ2-7; 10 bases are shared with TRBD1. The CDR3 is 15 residues long. The germline CDR1 and CDR2 sequences are LNHNV and YYDKDF (reference sequence). The ends lost 4 bases at V and 4 bases at J; junction bases unmatched: 7. CDR3 in amino acids: CATSTGTGVGYEQYF. DNA for the CDR3: TGTGCCACCAGCACAGGGACAGGGGTTGGTTACGAGCAGTACTTC.

V gene TRBV7-3 combines with J gene TRBJ2-2; 10 bases agree with TRBD1. V trimming: 1 base; J trimming: 7 bases; junction bases outside the gene matches: 9. This CDR3 has 17 amino acids. The germline V gene encodes CDR1 SGHTA and CDR2 FQGTGA. This chain's CDR3 is CASSLRSGTGDIGELFF. As DNA, the CDR3 is TGTGCCAGCAGCTTAAGGTCCGGGACAGGGGACATCGGGGAGCTGTTTTTT.

This chain uses TRBV27 with TRBJ1-1; perhaps TRBD1 as D (5 bases). This CDR3 comprises 11 residues. V was pared by 5 bases and J by 4 bases, with 5 bases between. The germline CDR1 and CDR2 sequences are MNHEY and SMNVEV (reference sequence). This CDR3 reads CASSRGTEAFF. CDR3 sequence (DNA): TGTGCCAGCAGTAGGGGCACTGAAGCTTTCTTT.

The chain recombines TRBV30 with TRBJ2-3, with 7 bases lining up with TRBD2. This CDR3 has 14 residues. Germline V gives CDR1 GTSNPN, CDR2 SVGIG (reference sequence). V shed 3 bases and J 4 bases; nucleotides not matched to a gene: 7. The chain's CDR3 is CAWSVSGGADTQYF. DNA for the CDR3: TGTGCCTGGAGCGTGAGTGGGGGGGCAGATACGCAGTATTTT. Drawing the rest from reference TRBV30 and TRBJ2-3, the complete variable domain is SQTIHQWPATLVQPVGSPLSLECTVEGTSNPNLYWYRQAAGRGLQLLFYSVGIGQISSEVPQNLSASRPQDRQFILSSKKLLLSDSGFYLCAWSVSGGADTQYFGPGTRLTVL.

This clone was counted a few times. This rearrangement joins TRBV5-6 to TRBJ1-3; D remains unclear. CDR1 is SGHDT and CDR2 is YYEEEE in the germline V gene. V lost 1 base, J lost 4 bases, and 15 bases lay in between. The CDR3 contains 16 residues. The CDR3 nucleotides are TGTGCCAGCAGCTTGACTCGGGATTTAGGGGGAAACACCATATATTTT. Translated: CASSLTRDLGGNTIYF.

The V and J genes are TRBV30 and TRBJ1-5; 10 bases match TRBD1. The CDR3 is 15 residues long. V was pared by 4 bases and J by 2 bases, with 5 bases of the junction left unmatched. The germline V gene encodes CDR1 GTSNPN and CDR2 SVGIG (reference sequence). The CDR3, as DNA: TGTGCCTGGACCACGGGGACAGGGGGCAATCAGCCCCAGCATTTT. As protein: CAWTTGTGGNQPQHF. Supplemented by reference TRBV30 and TRBJ1-5, the full variable domain reads SQTIHQWPATLVQPVGSPLSLECTVEGTSNPNLYWYRQAAGRGLQLLFYSVGIGQISSEVPQNLSASRPQDRQFILSSKKLLLSDSGFYLCAWTTGTGGNQPQHFGDGTRLSIL.

This chain connects TRBV19 to TRBJ2-5; the match to TRBD2 covers 8 bases. Per the germline V gene, CDR1 is LNHDA and CDR2 is SQIVND (reference sequence). The CDR3 covers 17 residues. V lost 6 bases to trimming and J lost 4 bases; unmatched junction nucleotides: 16. CDR3 nucleotide sequence: TGTGCCAGTAGCAGGGGTCAGCGGGAGATTGGGGTAGAGACCCAGTACTTC. Translating it yields CASSRGQREIGVETQYF.

V usage is TRBV29-1 and J usage is TRBJ2-1; D remains ambiguous. Germline V lookup: CDR1 SQVTM, CDR2 ANQGSEA. V gave up 5 bases and J gave up 7 bases, with 15 bases separating them. This CDR3 has 13 residues. The CDR3 reads CSVSEYHPNEQFF. CDR3 nucleotide sequence: TGCAGCGTTTCGGAGTATCACCCGAATGAGCAGTTCTTC.

The chain couples TRBV5-4 to TRBJ1-2; no definite D call. Per germline, CDR1 SGHNT and CDR2 YYREEE (reference sequence). This CDR3 comprises 15 residues. V was trimmed by 3 bases and J by 1 base, leaving 13 bases between them. The CDR3 is CASSSQINDNYGYTF. The DNA for the CDR3 is TGTGCCAGCAGCTCCCAGATCAATGATAACTATGGCTACACCTTC.

V gene TRBV5-6 combines with J gene TRBJ2-5; D possibly corresponds to TRBD1 (5 bases). The V end was cut by 4 bases, the J end by 1 base, with 11 bases between. The CDR3 is 14 residues long. CDR1 is SGHDT, CDR2 YYEEEE, per germline. The CDR3 spells CASSLGRGQETQYF. CDR3 in DNA: TGTGCCAGCAGCCTTGGTAGGGGCCAAGAGACCCAGTACTTC. Supplemented by reference TRBV5-6 and TRBJ2-5, the full variable domain reads DAGVTQSPTHLIKTRGQQVTLRCSPKSGHDTVSWYQQALGQGPQFIFQYYEEEERQRGNFPDRFSGHQFPNYSSELNVNALLLGDSALYLCASSLGRGQETQYFGPGTRLLVL.

This sequence joins TRBV7-3 and TRBJ2-2; TRBD2 is a possible D gene (5 bases). Germline CDR1 and CDR2: SGHTA and FQGTGA. Trimming took off 6 bases at V and 11 bases at J, with 25 bases between the two ends. The CDR3 has 16 residues. This CDR3 reads CASRAAAGRVGGELFF. In nucleotides, the CDR3 is TGTGCCAGCAGGGCCGCTGCCGGAAGAGTAGGAGGAGAGCTGTTTTTT.

The chain recombines TRBV6-5 with TRBJ1-1; the D gene is possibly TRBD1 (5 bases). Trimming took 3 bases from V and 3 from J, leaving 11 bases between them. The CDR3 length is 14 residues. Germline loops: CDR1 MNHEY, CDR2 SVGAGI. CDR3 loop: CASSYGQGDTEAFF. The DNA of the CDR3 is TGTGCCAGCAGTTATGGGCAGGGCGACACTGAAGCTTTCTTT.

The chain combines TRBV5-1 with TRBJ2-5; TRBD2 is a possible D gene (6 bases). There are 14 residues in the CDR3. CDR1 is SGHRS, CDR2 YFSETQ, per germline. V dropped 5 bases and J dropped 2 bases, with 13 bases sitting between them. In DNA form, the CDR3 reads TGCGCCAGCAGATTAGGGAGGTCACAAGAGACCCAGTACTTC. Protein sequence: CASRLGRSQETQYF.

This clone was observed a single time. The gene calls are TRBV30 and TRBJ2-7, with 7 bases fitting TRBD1. The CDR3 is 13 amino acids. After removal of 5 bases from V and 6 bases from J, the junction contained 10 bases not matched to a gene. CDR1 is GTSNPN and CDR2 is SVGIG in the germline V gene (reference sequence). Here the CDR3 DNA reads TGTGCCTGGGTGACAGGGACAGTGGGCGAGCAGTACTTC. Its protein product is CAWVTGTVGEQYF.

The rearrangement joins TRBV7-2 to TRBJ1-1; D gene uncertain. Trimming took off 5 bases at V and 1 base at J, with 14 bases between the two ends. The germline CDR1 and CDR2 sequences are SGHTA and FQGNSA. This CDR3 spans 15 amino acids. As DNA, the CDR3 is TGTGCCAGCAGCCTCGCGGGCATCTGGAACACTGAAGCTTTCTTT. Translating it yields CASSLAGIWNTEAFF.

The chain links TRBV25-1 to TRBJ1-1; TRBD1 is a possible D gene (5 bases). This CDR3 has 16 residues. The ends were cut back, 1 base at V and 3 bases at J, with 15 bases in the middle. The germline V gene has CDR1 MGHDK and CDR2 SYGVNS. CDR3 residues: CASSESDRLLDTEAFF. CDR3 nucleotides: TGTGCCAGCAGTGAATCAGACAGACTTCTGGACACTGAAGCTTTCTTT.

The chain links TRBV19 to TRBJ1-1; D is undetermined. CDR3 length: 14 residues. Germline lookup yields CDR1 LNHDA and CDR2 SQIVND (reference sequence). V was cut by 5 bases and J by 5 bases, with 15 bases left in between. The CDR3 sequence: CASSAEGLRTEAFF. CDR3 DNA sequence: TGTGCCAGTAGTGCGGAGGGTTTACGGACTGAAGCTTTCTTT.

This sequence joins TRBV11-2 and TRBJ2-1; 10 nucleotides match TRBD2. From germline, CDR1 is SGHAT and CDR2 FQNNGV. The CDR3 is 15 residues long. V shed 5 bases, J shed 5 bases, and the junction held 6 bases outside the gene matches. The CDR3 nucleotides are TGTGCCAGCAGCCCTACTAGCGGGGCAAACAATGAGCAGTTCTTC. As protein: CASSPTSGANNEQFF.

The chain links TRBV5-1 to TRBJ2-5, with a weak D call TRBD2 (5 bases). The CDR3 covers 14 residues. V was clipped by 0 bases and J by 4 bases, with 10 bases between them. In germline, CDR1 is SGHRS, CDR2 YFSETQ. CDR3 sequence reads: CASSLDLGRETQYF. CDR3 in DNA: TGCGCCAGCAGCTTGGATCTAGGGAGAGAGACCCAGTACTTC.